This TCR beta chain was observed in a study of blood T cell repertoires in COVID-19. Study background: The origin of the acute and convalescent COVID-19 samples was the United States, Italy and Spain. Sample material is recorded as cDNA or gDNA derived from T cells, B-cell-depleted T cells, or PBMCs.

This clone appeared a few times. Some clones are missing from TCRdb's copy, which holds only in-frame ones; the method was immunoSEQ multiplex PCR. The table has about 200,000 clones, nearly 90% seen once; the top ten hold roughly a sixth. Germline V lookup: CDR1 MGHRA, CDR2 YSYEKL. CDR3 length: 16 residues. V was cut by 1 base and J by 1 base, with 14 bases left in between. The sequence derives from a man aged 45-65 years with COVID-19, enrolled during active disease. Sequences were obtained from peripheral blood. The chain has TRBV4-1 and TRBJ2-7; D unclear. CDR3 residues: CASSQALGYSSYEQYF. Written as DNA, the CDR3 is TGCGCCAGCAGCCAAGCACTCGGTTACTCATCCTACGAGCAGTACTTC.